The sequence of this T cell receptor beta chain was determined in a study of response to subunit inactivated influenza vaccine. The study's findings and limits: Few additional T cells are recruited per seasonal influenza vaccination, authors suggested.

Remarks on this clonotype: Its antigen is as yet unknown.

CDR1 is SEHNR and CDR2 is FQNEAQ in the germline V gene (reference sequence). Trimming shortened V by 7 bases and J by 5 bases, and 17 bases separated the two germline ends. This CDR3 has 14 residues. TCRdb fed the RT-PCR reads into MiXCR, producing one record per CDR3 protein. The sample has some 540,000 distinct CDR3 sequences, 20% to 25% seen once; the top ten hold 2.5% to 3%. This same sample was also part of a study on T cells expressing NK-cell markers. That investigation notes: With UMIs, 5'RACE template switching was used to make TCR beta cDNA. With respect to HCMV, seven of the eight sequenced donors were seropositive, and one was seronegative.

Sequencing was performed on CD4+ T cells sorted from PBMCs, taken 11 to 12 days after vaccination. This chain connects TRBV7-9 to TRBJ2-5; D tentatively fits TRBD1 or TRBD2 (6 bases each). The sequence came from a middle-aged man who received an inactivated influenza vaccine. The CDR3 protein is CASTLWGATETQYF. The CDR3 nucleotides read TGTGCCAGCACCCTTTGGGGGGCTACGGAGACCCAGTACTTC. The full variable domain, with the rest looked up from reference TRBV7-9 and TRBJ2-5, is DTGVSQNPRHKITKRGQNVTFRCDPISEHNRLYWYRQTLGQGPEFLTYFQNEAQLEKSRLLSDRFSAERPKGSFSTLEIQRTEQGDSAMYLCASTLWGATETQYFGPGTRLLVL.